Here is one TCR beta chain with its context. A much larger clonotype is one base distant, so this may be a read error. This entry comes from a study of T-cell reconstitution after alpha-beta-depleted transplantation in children. The library targeted TCRbeta and was prepared with unique molecular identifiers. In TCRdb, the PCR reads were re-called with MiXCR into one record per CDR3 protein. The data contain hundreds of thousands of distinct CDR3 sequences, roughly 15% of them singletons. Sequenced material: PBMCs from the stem cell graft donor, taken from the stem cell graft. This TCR was recovered from a human donor who donated a stem cell graft to a child with acute myeloid leukemia.

The CDR3 nucleotides are TGTGCCAGCAGCGCGACAGGGAACTATGGCTACACCTTC. Protein sequence: CASSATGNYGYTF. The chain combines TRBV9 with TRBJ1-2; 7 positions match TRBD1. The length of the CDR3 is 13 residues. Germline loops: CDR1 SGDLS, CDR2 YYNGEE. Losses at the gene ends were 3 bases for V and 2 bases for J; bases not matched to a gene: 1. The complete variable domain, with remaining parts taken from reference TRBV9 and TRBJ1-2, reads DSGVTQTPKHLITATGQRVTLRCSPRSGDLSVYWYQQSLDQGLQFLIQYYNGEERAKGNILERFSAQQFPDLHSELNLSSLELGDSALYFCASSATGNYGYTFGSGTRLTVV.